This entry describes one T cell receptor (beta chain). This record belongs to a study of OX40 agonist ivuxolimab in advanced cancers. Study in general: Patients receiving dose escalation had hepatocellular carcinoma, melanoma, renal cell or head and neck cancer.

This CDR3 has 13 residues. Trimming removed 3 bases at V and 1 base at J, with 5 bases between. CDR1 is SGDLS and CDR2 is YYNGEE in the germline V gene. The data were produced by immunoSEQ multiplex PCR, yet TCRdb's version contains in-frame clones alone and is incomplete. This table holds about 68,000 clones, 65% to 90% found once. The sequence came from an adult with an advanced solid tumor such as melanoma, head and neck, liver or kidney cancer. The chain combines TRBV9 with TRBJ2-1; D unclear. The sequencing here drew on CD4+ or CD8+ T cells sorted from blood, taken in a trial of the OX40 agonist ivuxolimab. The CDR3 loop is CASSDGSYNEQFF. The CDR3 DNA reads TGTGCCAGCAGCGACGGATCCTACAATGAGCAGTTCTTC.